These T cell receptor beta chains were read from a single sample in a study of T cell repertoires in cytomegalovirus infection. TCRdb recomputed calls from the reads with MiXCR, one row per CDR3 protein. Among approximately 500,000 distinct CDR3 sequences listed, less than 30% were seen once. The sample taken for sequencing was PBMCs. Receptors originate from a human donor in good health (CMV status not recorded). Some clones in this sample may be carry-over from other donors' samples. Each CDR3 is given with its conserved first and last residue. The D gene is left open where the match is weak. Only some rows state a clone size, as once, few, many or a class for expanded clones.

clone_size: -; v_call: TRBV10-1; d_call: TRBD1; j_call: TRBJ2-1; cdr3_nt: TGCGCCAGCGCCCGGGACAGGGGGAATGAGCAGTTCTTC; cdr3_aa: CASARDRGNEQFF
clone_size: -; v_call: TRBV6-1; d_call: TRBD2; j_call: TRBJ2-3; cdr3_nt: TGTGCCAGCAGTGAAGGGACTAGCGTCACAGATACGCAGTATTTT; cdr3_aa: CASSEGTSVTDTQYF
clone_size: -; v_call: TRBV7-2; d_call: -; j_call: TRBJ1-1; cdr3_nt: TGTGCCAGCAGCTTAGACAGGGACAATGAAGCTTTCTTT; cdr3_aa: CASSLDRDNEAFF
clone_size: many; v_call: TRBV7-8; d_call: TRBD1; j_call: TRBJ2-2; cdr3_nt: TGTGCCAGCAGCTTAGTGACGGGACAGGGGACCACCGGGGAGCTGTTTTTT; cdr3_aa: CASSLVTGQGTTGELFF
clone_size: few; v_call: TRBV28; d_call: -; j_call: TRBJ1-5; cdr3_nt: TGTGCCAGCAGTTTACGGCAGGCAGCTTATAGCAATCAGCCCCAGCATTTT; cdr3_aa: CASSLRQAAYSNQPQHF
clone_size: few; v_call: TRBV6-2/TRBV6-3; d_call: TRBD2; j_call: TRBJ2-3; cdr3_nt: TGTGCCAGCAGGCCGGTGGGGACTAGCGGCACAGATACGCAGTATTTT; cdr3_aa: CASRPVGTSGTDTQYF
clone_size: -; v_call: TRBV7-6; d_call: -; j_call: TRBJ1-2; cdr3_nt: TGTGCCAGCAGCTTAGTACCAAGTAGGGATTATGGCTACACCTTC; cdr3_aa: CASSLVPSRDYGYTF
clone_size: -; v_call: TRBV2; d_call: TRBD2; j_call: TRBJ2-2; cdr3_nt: TGTGCCAGCAGAGCGGGAGGGCGAACCGGGGAGCTGTTTTTT; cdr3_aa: CASRAGGRTGELFF
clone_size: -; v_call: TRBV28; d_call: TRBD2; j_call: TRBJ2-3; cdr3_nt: TGTGCCAGCGGTACTAGCGCTGAAGTCACAGATACGCAGTATTTT; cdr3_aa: CASGTSAEVTDTQYF
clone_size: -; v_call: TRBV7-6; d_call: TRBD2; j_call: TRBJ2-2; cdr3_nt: TGTGCCAGCAGCTTAGGTCCGTATAGCGGGAGGGTGGACACCGGGGAGCTGTTTTTT; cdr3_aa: CASSLGPYSGRVDTGELFF
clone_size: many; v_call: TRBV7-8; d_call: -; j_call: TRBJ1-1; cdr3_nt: TGTGCCAGCAGCCCGCACATAAACTTGAACACTGAAGCTTTCTTT; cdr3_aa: CASSPHINLNTEAFF
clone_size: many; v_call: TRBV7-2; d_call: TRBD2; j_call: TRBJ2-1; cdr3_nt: TGTGCCAGCAGCTACGGAACGGGAGGGGCGAATGAGCAGTTCTTC; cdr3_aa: CASSYGTGGANEQFF
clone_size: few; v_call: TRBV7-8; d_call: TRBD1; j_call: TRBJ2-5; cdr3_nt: TGTGCCAGCAGTTCTCCGGACAGGGGATGGTACCAAGAGACCCAGTACTTC; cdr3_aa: CASSSPDRGWYQETQYF
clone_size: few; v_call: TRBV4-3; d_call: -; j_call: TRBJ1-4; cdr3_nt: TGCGCCAGCAGCCAAGAATACGACACAGCAGCCTATGAAAAACTGTTTTTT; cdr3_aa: CASSQEYDTAAYEKLFF
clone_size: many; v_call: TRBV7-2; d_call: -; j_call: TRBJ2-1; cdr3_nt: TGTGCCAGCAGCCGCCGTTTGGACGGCCTATCCTACAATGAGCAGTTCTTC; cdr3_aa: CASSRRLDGLSYNEQFF
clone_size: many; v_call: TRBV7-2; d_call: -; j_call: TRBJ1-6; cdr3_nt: TGTGCCAGCAGCTTATACCGGGAGTCACCCCTCCACTTT; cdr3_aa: CASSLYRESPLHF
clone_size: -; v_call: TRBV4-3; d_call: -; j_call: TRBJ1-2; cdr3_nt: TGCGCCAGCAGCCAACTAAGAGACTATGGCTACACCTTC; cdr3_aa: CASSQLRDYGYTF
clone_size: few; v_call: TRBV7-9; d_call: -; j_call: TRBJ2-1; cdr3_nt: TGTGCCAGCAGCTTAGCCCAGGGATTCGATGGCAATGAGCAGTTCTTC; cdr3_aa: CASSLAQGFDGNEQFF
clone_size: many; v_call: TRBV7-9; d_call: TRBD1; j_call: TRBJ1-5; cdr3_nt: TGTGCCAGCAGCTTAGGGACAGGGAGTAGCAATCAGCCCCAGCATTTT; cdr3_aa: CASSLGTGSSNQPQHF
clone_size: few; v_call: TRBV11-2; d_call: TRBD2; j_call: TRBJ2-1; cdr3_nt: TGTGCCAGCAGCTTATGGTTGGGGACTAGGTTGTTTGATGAGCAGTTCTTC; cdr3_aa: CASSLWLGTRLFDEQFF
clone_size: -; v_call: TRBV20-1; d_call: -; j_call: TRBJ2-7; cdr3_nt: TGCAGTGCTAGGGGGTTTCTCGGGACCCGGCAGTACTTC; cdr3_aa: CSARGFLGTRQYF
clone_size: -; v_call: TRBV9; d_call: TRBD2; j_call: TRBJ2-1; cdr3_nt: TGTGCCAGCAGCGCCGGGACTAGCATCTTCTTC; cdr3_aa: CASSAGTSIFF
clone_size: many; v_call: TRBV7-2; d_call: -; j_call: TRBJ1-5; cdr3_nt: TGTGCCAGCACCCTCCGGGGGCAGACAAATCAGCCCCAGCATTTT; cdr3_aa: CASTLRGQTNQPQHF
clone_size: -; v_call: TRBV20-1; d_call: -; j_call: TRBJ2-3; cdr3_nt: TGCAGTGCTAGGACAGACAGTGCGCAGTATTTT; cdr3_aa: CSARTDSAQYF
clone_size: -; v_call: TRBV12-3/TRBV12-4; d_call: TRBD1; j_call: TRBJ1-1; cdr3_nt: TGTGCCAGCAGGAAGTCAGGGGGCAACACTGAAGCTTTCTTT; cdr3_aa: CASRKSGGNTEAFF
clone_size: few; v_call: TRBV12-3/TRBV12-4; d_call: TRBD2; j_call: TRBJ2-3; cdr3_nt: TGTGCCAGCAGTTTAAGTCGGAGTAGCGGGAGGGATACGCAGTATTTT; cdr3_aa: CASSLSRSSGRDTQYF
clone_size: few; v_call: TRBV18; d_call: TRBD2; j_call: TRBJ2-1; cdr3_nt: TGTGCCACGCTTAGCGGGATCTACAATGAGCAGTTCTTC; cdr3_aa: CATLSGIYNEQFF
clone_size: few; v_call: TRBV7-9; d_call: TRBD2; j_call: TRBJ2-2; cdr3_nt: TGTGCCAGCCACCTGCTAGCGGCGAACACCGGGGAGCTGTTTTTT; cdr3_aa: CASHLLAANTGELFF
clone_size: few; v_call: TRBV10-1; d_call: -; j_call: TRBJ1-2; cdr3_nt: TGCGCCAGCAGTGATGGTCCCTTGGGCGGCTACACCTTC; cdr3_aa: CASSDGPLGGYTF
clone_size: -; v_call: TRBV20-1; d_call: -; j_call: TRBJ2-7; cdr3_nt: TGCAGTGCTAGAGATCAGGGACAAATGACTTCCCACGAGCAGTACTTC; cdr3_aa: CSARDQGQMTSHEQYF
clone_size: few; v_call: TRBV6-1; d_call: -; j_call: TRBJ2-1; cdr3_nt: TGTGCCAGCAGTGAAAAAACAGGACCACTCAGTGAGCAGTTCTTC; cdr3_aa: CASSEKTGPLSEQFF
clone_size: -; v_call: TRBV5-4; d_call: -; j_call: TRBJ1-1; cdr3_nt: TGTGCCAGCAGCTTGAGGAAGACGAACACTGAAGCTTTCTTT; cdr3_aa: CASSLRKTNTEAFF
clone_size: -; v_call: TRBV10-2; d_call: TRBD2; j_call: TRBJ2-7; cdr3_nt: TGCGCCAGCAGGAGGGCTAGCGGGCACGAGCAGTACTTC; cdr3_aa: CASRRASGHEQYF
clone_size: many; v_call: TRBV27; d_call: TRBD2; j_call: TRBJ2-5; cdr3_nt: TGTGCCAGCAGTTTCACCGGCCGCGGGAGGCCCCAAGAGACCCAGTACTTC; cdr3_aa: CASSFTGRGRPQETQYF
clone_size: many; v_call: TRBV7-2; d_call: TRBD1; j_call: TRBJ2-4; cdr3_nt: TGTGCCAGCAGCCCAGGACAGGGGGCTATGAACATTCAGTACTTC; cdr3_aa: CASSPGQGAMNIQYF
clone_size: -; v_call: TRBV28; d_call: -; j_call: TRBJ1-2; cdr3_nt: TGTGCCAGCAGTTTCCTCCTACAAGTAAGCGGCTACACCTTC; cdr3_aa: CASSFLLQVSGYTF
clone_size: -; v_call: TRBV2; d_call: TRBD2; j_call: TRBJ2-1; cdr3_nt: TGTGCCAGCAGTGGACTAGCGGGGCCCAAAAATGAGCAGTTCTTC; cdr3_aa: CASSGLAGPKNEQFF
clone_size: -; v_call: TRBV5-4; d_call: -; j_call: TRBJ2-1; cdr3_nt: TGTGCCAGCAGCTCTAACAGGGCCAATGAGCAGTTCTTC; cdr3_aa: CASSSNRANEQFF
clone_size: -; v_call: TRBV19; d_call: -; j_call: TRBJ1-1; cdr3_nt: TGTGCCAGTAGTATCCCGTGGGTGAAGTTCACTGAAGCTTTCTTT; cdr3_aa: CASSIPWVKFTEAFF
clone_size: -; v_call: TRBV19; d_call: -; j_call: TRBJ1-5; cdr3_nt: TGTGCCAGTAGGCACCTTTTAGGACAGAGCAATCAGCCCCAGCATTTT; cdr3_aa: CASRHLLGQSNQPQHF
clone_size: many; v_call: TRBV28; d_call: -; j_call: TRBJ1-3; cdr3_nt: TGTGCCAGCAAATCCACCAGCTCTGGAAACACCATATATTTT; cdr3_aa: CASKSTSSGNTIYF
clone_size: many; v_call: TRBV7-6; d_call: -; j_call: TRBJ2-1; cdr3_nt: TGTGCCAGCAGCTTATTCGAGAGGCAGTTCTTC; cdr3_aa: CASSLFERQFF
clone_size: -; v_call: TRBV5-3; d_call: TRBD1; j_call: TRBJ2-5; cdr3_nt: TGTGCCAGCAGCAGGGGACAGGGTGTCAGGAATGAAGAGACCCAGTACTTC; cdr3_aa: CASSRGQGVRNEETQYF
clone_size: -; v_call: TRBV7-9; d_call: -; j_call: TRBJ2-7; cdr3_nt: TGTGCCAGCAGCCGTGGCCAGATGCTCTCCTACGAGCAGTACTTC; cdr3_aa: CASSRGQMLSYEQYF
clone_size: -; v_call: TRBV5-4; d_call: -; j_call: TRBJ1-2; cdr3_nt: TGTGCCAGCAGCTTGTGGTGGACAGACCCTACCTATGGCTACACCTTC; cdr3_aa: CASSLWWTDPTYGYTF
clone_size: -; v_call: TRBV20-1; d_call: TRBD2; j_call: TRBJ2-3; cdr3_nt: TGCAGTGCTAGAGATAGTGGGAGGGGCCCAGATACGCAGTATTTT; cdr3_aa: CSARDSGRGPDTQYF
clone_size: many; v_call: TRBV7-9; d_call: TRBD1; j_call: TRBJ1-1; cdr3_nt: TGTGCCAGCAGCCCCAGACAGGGACCGGCTGAAGCTTTCTTT; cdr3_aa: CASSPRQGPAEAFF
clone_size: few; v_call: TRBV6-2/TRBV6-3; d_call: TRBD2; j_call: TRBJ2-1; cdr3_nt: TGTGCCAGCAACTCACTCGTCCTAGCGGGAGGGAAGGACAATGAGCAGTTCTTC; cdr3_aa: CASNSLVLAGGKDNEQFF
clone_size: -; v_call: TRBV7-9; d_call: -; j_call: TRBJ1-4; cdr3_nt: TGTGCCAGCAGCTTAACCCGGGGTTATGGTGAAAAACTGTTTTTT; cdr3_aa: CASSLTRGYGEKLFF
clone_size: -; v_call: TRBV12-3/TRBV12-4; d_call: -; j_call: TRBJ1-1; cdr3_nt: TGTGCCAGCAGTCCGGGGATAGGGATGGCAACTGAAGCTTTCTTT; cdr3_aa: CASSPGIGMATEAFF
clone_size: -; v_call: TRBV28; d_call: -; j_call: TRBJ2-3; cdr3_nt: TGTGCCACCACCGGGGACCCCACAGATACGCAGTATTTT; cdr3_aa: CATTGDPTDTQYF